This T cell receptor beta chain was sequenced during a study of T cells in women clearing cervical HPV infection. The CDR3 extends over 15 amino acids. Trimming took off 3 bases at V and 2 bases at J, with 12 bases between the two ends. Per the germline V gene, CDR1 is SNHLY and CDR2 is FYNNEI. Only in-frame clones appear in the TCRdb table, and some are missing; sequencing was by immunoSEQ multiplex PCR. This sample carries more than 25,000 clones, with approximately 8.4% going to the ten biggest clones. Remarks on this clone: Coverage ceases 3 residues before the CDR3 finishes, and the germline J gene fills in the end.

Sequencing used blood buffy coat. This TCR was recovered from a woman aged 18 to 75 with a cervical HPV16 infection that either progressed to CIN3+ or cleared (not recorded which). The J gene is TRBJ2-3, the V gene TRBV2, with D possibly TRBD2 on 6 matching bases. CDR3 loop: CASSERGTLTDTQYF. CDR3 bases read: TGTGCCAGCAGTGAGCGCGGGACTCTCACAGATACG. Using reference TRBV2 and TRBJ2-3 for the parts outside the CDR3, the full variable domain is EPEVTQTPSHQVTQMGQEVILRCVPISNHLYFYWYRQILGQKVEFLVSFYNNEISEKSEIFDDQFSVERPDGSNFTLKIRSTKLEDSAMYFCASSERGTLTDTQYFGPGTRLTVL.